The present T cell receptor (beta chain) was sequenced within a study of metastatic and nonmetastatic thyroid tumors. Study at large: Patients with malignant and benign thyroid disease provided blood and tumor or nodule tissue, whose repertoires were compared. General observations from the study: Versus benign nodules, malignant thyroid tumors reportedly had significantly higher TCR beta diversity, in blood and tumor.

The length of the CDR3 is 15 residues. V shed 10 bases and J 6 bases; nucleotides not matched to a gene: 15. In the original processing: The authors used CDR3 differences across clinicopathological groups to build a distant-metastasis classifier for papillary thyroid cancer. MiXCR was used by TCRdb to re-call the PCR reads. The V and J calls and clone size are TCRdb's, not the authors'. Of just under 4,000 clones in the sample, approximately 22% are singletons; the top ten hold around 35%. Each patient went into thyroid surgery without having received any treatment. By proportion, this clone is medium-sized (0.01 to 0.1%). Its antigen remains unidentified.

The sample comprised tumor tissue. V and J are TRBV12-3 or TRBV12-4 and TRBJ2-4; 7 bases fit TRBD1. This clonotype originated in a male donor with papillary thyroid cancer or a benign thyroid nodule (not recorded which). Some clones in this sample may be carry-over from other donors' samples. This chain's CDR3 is CATRARGQVGNIQYF. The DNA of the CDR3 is TGTGCCACCAGGGCAAGGGGGCAGGTGGGAAACATTCAGTACTTC.